These 10 T cell receptor beta chains were sequenced from one sample in a study of blood T cell repertoires in COVID-19. TCRdb keeps only in-frame clones here, not all; method: immunoSEQ multiplex PCR. The sample has some 210,000 clones, around 88% seen once. The sequenced sample consisted of peripheral blood. All receptors come from a man aged 50 to 60 with active or convalescent COVID-19.

The CDR3 loop reads CASSWGQGHTEAFF. For the CDR3, the DNA is TGCGCCAGTTCATGGGGGCAGGGGCACACTGAAGCTTTCTTT. The V gene is TRBV5-1, the J gene TRBJ1-1, with a possible D match to TRBD1 (6 bases). The CDR3 covers 14 residues. Germline CDR1 SGHRS, CDR2 YFSETQ. The ends were cut back, 8 bases at V and 3 bases at J, with 17 bases in the middle.

The genes are TRBV28 and TRBJ1-5, with D unresolved. V shed 7 bases and J shed 0 bases, with 10 bases lying between them. The V gene's germline CDR1 is MDHEN and CDR2 SYDVKM. This CDR3 contains 14 residues. CDR3 region: CASTPGLSNQPQHF. The CDR3 bases are TGTGCCAGCACCCCTGGGCTTAGCAATCAGCCCCAGCATTTT.

This clone has only a few counts. The chain has TRBV11-3 and TRBJ2-2, with 7 bases aligning to TRBD2. CDR1 and CDR2 (germline): SGHNT, YENEEA. The junction had 5 bases not matched to a gene; V was cut back by 1 base and J by 0 bases. This CDR3 spans 17 amino acids. The CDR3 DNA sequence: TGTGCCAGCAGCTTAGCCAGCGGGGCGCCGAACACCGGGGAGCTGTTTTTT. As protein: CASSLASGAPNTGELFF.

J is TRBJ1-6 and V is TRBV24-1, with 11 positions matching TRBD1. J lost 9 bases, V lost 4 bases, and 4 bases had no gene match. Germline loops: CDR1 KGHDR, CDR2 SFDVKD. CDR3 size: 15 residues. CDR3 amino acids: CATSDPGQGGSPLHF. CDR3 DNA: TGTGCCACCAGTGACCCGGGACAGGGGGGTTCACCCCTCCACTTT.

The chain couples TRBV12-2 to TRBJ2-7; whether TRBD2, the table's D call, matches the DNA was not checked. TRBV12-2 is a known pseudogene. The CDR3 runs to 24 residues. The CDR3 protein is CASRLALLKRREGQQWLNDYEQYF. The DNA of the CDR3 is TGTGCAAGTCGCTTAGCCCTTCTTAAACGGCGGGAGGGCCAACAATGGCTTAACGACTACGAGCAGTACTTC.

The chain has TRBV30 and TRBJ1-6; D remains ambiguous. The germline V gene encodes CDR1 GTSNPN and CDR2 SVGIG (reference sequence). Trimming removed 3 bases from V and 9 bases from J, with 12 bases in between. The length of the CDR3 is 13 residues. The CDR3 DNA is TGTGCCTGGAGACTGAGGGTTCGTTCACCCCTCCACTTT. It codes for CAWRLRVRSPLHF.

The V gene is TRBV30, the J gene TRBJ2-4; the match to TRBD2 covers 11 bases. Germline CDR1 reads GTSNPN; CDR2 reads SVGIG (reference sequence). With V trimmed by 2 bases and J by 4 bases, 7 bases remained unmatched. The CDR3 spans 16 residues. The CDR3: CAWSNMGLAVKNIQYF. CDR3 nucleotide sequence: TGTGCCTGGAGTAACATGGGACTAGCGGTTAAAAACATTCAGTACTTC.

V is TRBV7-6 and J is TRBJ2-7; TRBD2 is a possible D gene (5 bases). Trimming took 0 bases from V and 5 from J, leaving 17 bases between them. CDR3 length: 16 amino acids. Germline V gene sequence: CDR1 SGHVS, CDR2 FNYEAQ. The CDR3 here is CASSLADLGVRHEQYF. In nucleotides, the CDR3 is TGTGCCAGCAGCTTAGCGGATCTCGGGGTCCGACACGAGCAGTACTTC.

V and J are TRBV5-1 and TRBJ2-3; D might be TRBD2 (6 bases). In germline, CDR1 is SGHRS, CDR2 YFSETQ. Trimming shortened V by 0 bases and J by 0 bases, and 11 bases separated the two germline ends. This CDR3 has 16 amino acids. The CDR3 loop is CASSLGTTQSTDTQYF. CDR3 bases: TGCGCCAGCAGCTTGGGGACTACCCAAAGCACAGATACGCAGTATTTT.

The chain carries TRBV9 and TRBJ2-1; D possibly corresponds to TRBD2 (6 bases). The CDR3 has 16 amino acids. Germline CDR1 reads SGDLS; CDR2 reads YYNGEE. V gave up 4 bases and J gave up 7 bases, with 21 bases separating them. This chain's CDR3 is CASSPPSGTGGNEQFF. The CDR3 DNA sequence: TGTGCCAGCAGCCCTCCCTCCGGGACTGGGGGGAATGAGCAGTTCTTC.